This T cell receptor (beta chain) is drawn from a study of blood T cell repertoires in COVID-19. Study information: COVID-19 samples collected from the United States, Italy and Spain covered acute and convalescent phases. PBMCs, B-cell-depleted T cells, or T cells provided the cDNA or gDNA that made up the material.

Authors' data handling: Estimation of nucleated cell counts relied on the amplification of reference gene primers. The protocol was immunoSEQ multiplex PCR, while the TCRdb copy is restricted to in-frame clones and leaves out a portion. Clone size and V and J calls were adopted from that table, with D and trimming inferred from the DNA. The sample includes about 240,000 clones, 70% to 90% of them seen just once. CDR3 length: 16 residues. Germline V gene sequence: CDR1 SGDLS, CDR2 YYNGEE. V lost 4 bases and J lost 3; bases outside the gene matches: 6. This clone was picked up one time. Sequencing was performed on peripheral blood. The clonotype was recovered from a man between 50 and 59 years old with acute or convalescent COVID-19. The chain couples TRBV9 to TRBJ2-2; 10 nucleotides align to TRBD1. The CDR3 nucleotides are TGTGCCAGCAGCCCCCCCGGGACAGGGGACACCGGGGAGCTGTTTTTT. This encodes CASSPPGTGDTGELFF.